The sequence of this TCR beta chain was determined in a study of Ad26.COV2.S vaccination and SARS-CoV-2 variants. At the level of the study: Donor got 5x10^10 or 1x10^11 viral particles of Ad26.COV2.S.

The table came from immunoSEQ multiplex PCR; TCRdb's copy has only in-frame clones and leaves some out. The table includes more than 300,000 clones, approximately 86% detected once. As regards this clone: Its target is not known.

Treatment noted: 15 to 20 received Ad26.COV2.S at low or high dose, single or two shots; about 5 received placebo; per-sample allocation not given. Sampling happened 63 days after the first vaccine or placebo injection. CDR3 length: 15 residues. Between the trimmed V and J ends, which lost 4 bases and 0 bases, there was a span of 12 bases. Looked up from germline, CDR1 is LGHNA and CDR2 is YSLEER. General study findings and limits: Non-spike TCR breadth showed similarity between vaccine and placebo recipients. The TCR breadth and depth analyses may have understated or missed part of the total T cell responses. Spike-specific responses of CD8+ and CD4+ T cells were reported to display substantial breadth after vaccination.

The receptor's source is a person aged 18-60 years who received the Ad26.COV2.S COVID-19 vaccine or a placebo. V is TRBV4-3 and J is TRBJ1-2; no clear D gene. The sequencing used peripheral blood, collected in a trial of Ad26.COV2.S vaccine versus placebo. The CDR3 loop reads CASSRDSISNYGYTF. The CDR3 DNA reads as TGCGCCAGCAGCCGGGATTCGATTTCTAACTATGGCTACACCTTC.